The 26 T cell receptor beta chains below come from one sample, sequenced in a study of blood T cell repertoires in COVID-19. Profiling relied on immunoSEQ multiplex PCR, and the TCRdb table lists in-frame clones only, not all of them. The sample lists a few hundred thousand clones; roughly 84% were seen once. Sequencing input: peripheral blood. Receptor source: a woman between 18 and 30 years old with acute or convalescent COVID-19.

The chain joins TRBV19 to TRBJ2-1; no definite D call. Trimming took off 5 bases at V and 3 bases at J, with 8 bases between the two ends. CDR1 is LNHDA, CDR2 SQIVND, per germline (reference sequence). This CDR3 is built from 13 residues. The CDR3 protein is CASSAPGYNEQFF. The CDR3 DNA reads TGTGCCAGTAGTGCTCCGGGCTACAATGAGCAGTTCTTC.

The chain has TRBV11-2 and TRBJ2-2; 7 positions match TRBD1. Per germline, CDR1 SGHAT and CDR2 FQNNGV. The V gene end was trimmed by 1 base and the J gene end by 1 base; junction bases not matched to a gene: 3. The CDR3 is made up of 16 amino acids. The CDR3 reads CASSLGQGWNTGELFF. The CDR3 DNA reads TGTGCCAGCAGCTTAGGACAGGGTTGGAACACCGGGGAGCTGTTTTTT.

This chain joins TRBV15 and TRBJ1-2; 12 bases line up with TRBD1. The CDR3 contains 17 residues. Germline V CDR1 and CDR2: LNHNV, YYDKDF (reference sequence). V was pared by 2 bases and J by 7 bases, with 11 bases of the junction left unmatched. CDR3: CATSRPGTGGAGGGYTF. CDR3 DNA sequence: TGTGCCACCAGCAGACCCGGGACAGGGGGCGCGGGTGGTGGCTACACCTTC.

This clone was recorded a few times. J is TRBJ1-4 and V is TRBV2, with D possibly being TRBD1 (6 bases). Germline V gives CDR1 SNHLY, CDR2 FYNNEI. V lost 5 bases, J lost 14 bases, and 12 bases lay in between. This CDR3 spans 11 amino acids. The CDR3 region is CASSSGTLLFF. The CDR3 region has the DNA TGTGCCAGCAGTTCCGGGACACTGCTGTTTTTT.

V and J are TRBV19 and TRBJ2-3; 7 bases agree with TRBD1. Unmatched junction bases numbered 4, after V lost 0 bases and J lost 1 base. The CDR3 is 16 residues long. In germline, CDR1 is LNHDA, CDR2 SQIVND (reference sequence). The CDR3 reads CASSIDSGTGTDTQYF. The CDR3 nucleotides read TGTGCCAGTAGTATAGATTCCGGGACAGGCACAGATACGCAGTATTTT.

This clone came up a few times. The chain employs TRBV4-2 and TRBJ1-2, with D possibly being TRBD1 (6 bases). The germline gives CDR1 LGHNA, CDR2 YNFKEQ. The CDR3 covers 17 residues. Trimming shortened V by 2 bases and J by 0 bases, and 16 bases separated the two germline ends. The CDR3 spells CASSQTGTRQTNYGYTF. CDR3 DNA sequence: TGTGCCAGCAGCCAAACCGGGACAAGGCAGACTAACTATGGCTACACCTTC.

As DNA, the CDR3 is TGCAGTGCTCTAGTCCGGGATACGCAGTATTTT. This gives the protein CSALVRDTQYF. The chain employs TRBV20-1 and TRBJ2-3; no clear D. This CDR3 is 11 amino acids long. Per the germline V gene, CDR1 is DFQATT and CDR2 is SNEGSKA (reference sequence). V was clipped by 5 bases and J by 6 bases, with 9 bases between them.

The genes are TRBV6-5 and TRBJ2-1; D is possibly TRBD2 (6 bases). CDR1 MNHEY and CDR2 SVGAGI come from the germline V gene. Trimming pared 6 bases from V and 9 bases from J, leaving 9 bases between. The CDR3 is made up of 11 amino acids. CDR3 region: CASRNGGEQFF. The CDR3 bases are TGTGCCAGCAGAAACGGGGGTGAGCAGTTCTTC.

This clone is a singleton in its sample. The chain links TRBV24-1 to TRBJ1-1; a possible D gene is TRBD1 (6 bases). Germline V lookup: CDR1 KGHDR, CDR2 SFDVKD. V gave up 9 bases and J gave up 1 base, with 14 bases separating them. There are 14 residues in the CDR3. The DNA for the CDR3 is TGTGCCACCGGAGGCTCAGGGGCGAACACTGAAGCTTTCTTT. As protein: CATGGSGANTEAFF.

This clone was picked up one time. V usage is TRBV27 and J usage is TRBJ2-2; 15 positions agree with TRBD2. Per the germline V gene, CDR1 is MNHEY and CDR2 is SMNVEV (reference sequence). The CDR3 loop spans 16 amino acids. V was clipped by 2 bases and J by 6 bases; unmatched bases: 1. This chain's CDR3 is CASSLGLAGGPGELFF. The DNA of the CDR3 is TGTGCCAGCAGTTTAGGACTAGCGGGGGGGCCCGGGGAGCTGTTTTTT.

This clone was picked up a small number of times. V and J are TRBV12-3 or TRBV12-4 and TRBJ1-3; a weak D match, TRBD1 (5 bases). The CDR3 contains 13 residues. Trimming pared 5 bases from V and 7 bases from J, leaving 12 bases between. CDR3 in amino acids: CASSRGRGNTIYF. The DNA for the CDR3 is TGTGCCAGCAGTAGGGGCCGCGGTAACACCATATATTTT.

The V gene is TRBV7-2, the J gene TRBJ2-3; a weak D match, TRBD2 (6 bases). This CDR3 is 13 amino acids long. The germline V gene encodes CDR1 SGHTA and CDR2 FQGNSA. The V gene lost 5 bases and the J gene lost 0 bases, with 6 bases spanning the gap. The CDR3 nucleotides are TGTGCCAGCAGCAGCGGGAGCACAGATACGCAGTATTTT. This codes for CASSSGSTDTQYF.

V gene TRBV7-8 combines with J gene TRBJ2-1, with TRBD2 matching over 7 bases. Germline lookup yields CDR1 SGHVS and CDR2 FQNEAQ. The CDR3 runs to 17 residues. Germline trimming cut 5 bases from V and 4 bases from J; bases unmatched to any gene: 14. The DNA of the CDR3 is TGTGCCAGCAGCCCCTATTCTGCGGGAGTAAATTACAATGAGCAGTTCTTC. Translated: CASSPYSAGVNYNEQFF.

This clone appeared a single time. CDR3 sequence reads: CASSPDRGANTEAFF. In DNA form, the CDR3 reads TGTGCCAGCTCACCAGACAGGGGCGCGAACACTGAAGCTTTCTTT. V gene TRBV18 combines with J gene TRBJ1-1, with TRBD1 matching over 8 bases. CDR1 is KGHSH and CDR2 is LQKENI in the germline V gene. This CDR3 has 15 amino acids. V lost 2 bases and J lost 1; bases outside the gene matches: 3.

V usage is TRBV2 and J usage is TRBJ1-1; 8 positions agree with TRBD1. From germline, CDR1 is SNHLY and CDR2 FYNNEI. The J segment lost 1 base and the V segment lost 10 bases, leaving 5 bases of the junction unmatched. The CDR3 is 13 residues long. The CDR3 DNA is TGTGCCACGACCGGACAGGGGAACACTGAAGCTTTCTTT. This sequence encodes CATTGQGNTEAFF. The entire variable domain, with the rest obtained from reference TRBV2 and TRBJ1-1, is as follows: EPEVTQTPSHQVTQMGQEVILRCVPISNHLYFYWYRQILGQKVEFLVSFYNNEISEKSEIFDDQFSVERPDGSNFTLKIRSTKLEDSAMYFCATTGQGNTEAFFGQGTRLTVV.

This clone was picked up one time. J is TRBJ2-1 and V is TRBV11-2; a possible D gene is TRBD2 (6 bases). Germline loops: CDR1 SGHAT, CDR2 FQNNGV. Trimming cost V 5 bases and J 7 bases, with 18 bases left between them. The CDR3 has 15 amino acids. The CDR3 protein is CASSPLTGVRNEQFF. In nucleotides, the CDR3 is TGTGCCAGCAGCCCCCTGACGGGAGTAAGGAATGAGCAGTTCTTC.

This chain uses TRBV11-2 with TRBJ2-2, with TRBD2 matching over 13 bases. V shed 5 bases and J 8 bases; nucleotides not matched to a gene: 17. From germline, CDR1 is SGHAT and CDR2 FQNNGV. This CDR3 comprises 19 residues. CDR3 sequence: CASSARLAGGIGVIGELFF. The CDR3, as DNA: TGTGCCAGCAGCGCCCGACTAGCGGGAGGAATTGGGGTTATAGGGGAGCTGTTTTTT. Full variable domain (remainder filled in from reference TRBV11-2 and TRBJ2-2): EAGVAQSPRYKIIEKRQSVAFWCNPISGHATLYWYQQILGQGPKLLIQFQNNGVVDDSQLPKDRFSAERLKGVDSTLKIQPAKLEDSAVYLCASSARLAGGIGVIGELFFGEGSRLTVL.

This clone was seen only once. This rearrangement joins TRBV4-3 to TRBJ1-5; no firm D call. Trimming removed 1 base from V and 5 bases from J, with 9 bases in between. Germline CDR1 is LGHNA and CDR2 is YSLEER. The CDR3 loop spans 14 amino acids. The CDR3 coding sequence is TGCGCCAGCAGCCAAGGGATGGGAGATCAGCCCCAGCATTTT. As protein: CASSQGMGDQPQHF.

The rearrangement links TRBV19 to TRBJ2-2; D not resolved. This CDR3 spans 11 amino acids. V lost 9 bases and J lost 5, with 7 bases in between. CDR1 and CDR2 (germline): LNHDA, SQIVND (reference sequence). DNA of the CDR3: TGTGCCAGCAGGTGGACCGGGGAGCTGTTTTTT. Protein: CASRWTGELFF.

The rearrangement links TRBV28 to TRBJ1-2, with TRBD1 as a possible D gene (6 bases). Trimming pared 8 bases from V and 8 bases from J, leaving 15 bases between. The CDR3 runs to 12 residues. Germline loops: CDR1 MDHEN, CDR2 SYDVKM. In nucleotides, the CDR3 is TGTGCCAGCTGGGGGGGGGCGCAGGGCTACACCTTC. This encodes CASWGGAQGYTF.

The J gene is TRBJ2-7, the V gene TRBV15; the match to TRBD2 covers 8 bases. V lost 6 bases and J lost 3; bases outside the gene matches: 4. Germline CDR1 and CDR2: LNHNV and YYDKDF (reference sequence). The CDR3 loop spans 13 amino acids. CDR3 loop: CATRSGGDYEQYF. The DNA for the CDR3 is TGTGCCACCAGGAGCGGGGGAGACTACGAGCAGTACTTC.

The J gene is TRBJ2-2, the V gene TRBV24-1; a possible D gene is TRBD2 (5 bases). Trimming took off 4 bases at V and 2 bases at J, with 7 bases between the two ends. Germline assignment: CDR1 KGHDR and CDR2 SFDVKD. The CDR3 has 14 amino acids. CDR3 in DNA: TGTGCCACCAGTGACGGGAAAAACACCGGGGAGCTGTTTTTT. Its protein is CATSDGKNTGELFF.

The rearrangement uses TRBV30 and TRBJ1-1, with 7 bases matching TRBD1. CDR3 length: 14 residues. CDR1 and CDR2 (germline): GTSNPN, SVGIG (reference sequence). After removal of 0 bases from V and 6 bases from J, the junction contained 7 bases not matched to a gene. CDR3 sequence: CAWSVAVRGAEAFF. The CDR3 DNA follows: TGTGCCTGGAGTGTAGCTGTCAGGGGGGCTGAAGCTTTCTTT.

The CDR3 sequence: CASSRAYEQYF. As DNA, the CDR3 is TGTGCCAGCAGCCGAGCGTACGAGCAGTACTTC. J is TRBJ2-7 and V is TRBV5-6, with D hard to call. Germline CDR1 and CDR2: SGHDT and YYEEEE. The CDR3 is made up of 11 amino acids. Trimming removed 4 bases from V and 4 bases from J, with 6 bases in between.

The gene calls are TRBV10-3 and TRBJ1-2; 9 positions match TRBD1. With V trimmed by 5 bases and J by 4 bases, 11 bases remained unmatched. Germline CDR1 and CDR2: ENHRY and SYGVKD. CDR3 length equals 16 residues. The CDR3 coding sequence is TGTGCCATCAGTCCAAACTGGGACAGGGTGAGCTATGGCTACACCTTC. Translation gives CAISPNWDRVSYGYTF.

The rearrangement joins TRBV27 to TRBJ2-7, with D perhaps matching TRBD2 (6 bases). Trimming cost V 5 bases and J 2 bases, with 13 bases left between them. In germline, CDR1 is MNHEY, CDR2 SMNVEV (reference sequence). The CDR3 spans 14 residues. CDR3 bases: TGTGCCAGCAGTCCAAGACTAGTCCCCTACGAGCAGTACTTC. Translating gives CASSPRLVPYEQYF.